This T cell receptor (beta chain) was sequenced in a study of OX40 agonist ivuxolimab in advanced cancers. Sequencing used immunoSEQ multiplex PCR; TCRdb keeps in-frame clones, though not all of them. The sample lists tens of thousands of clones; around 81% were seen once. The count of this clone is one. Its specificity is not known. Study outcomes and limitations: Certain nonresponding patients likewise had low normalized T-cell clonal expansion. Among the lowest peripheral clonal expansion occurred in 0.1-3.0 mg/kg partial responders.

Germline V CDR1 and CDR2: MNHEY, SVGAGI. V was trimmed by 9 bases and J by 3 bases, leaving 13 bases between them. CDR3 size: 13 residues. The V call is TRBV6-5, the J call TRBJ2-3; D call uncertain. The source of this sequence is an adult with an advanced solid tumor such as melanoma, head and neck, liver or kidney cancer. Sequenced here: CD4+ or CD8+ T cells sorted from blood, sampled in a trial of the OX40 agonist ivuxolimab. As DNA, the CDR3 is TGTGCCAGTAACGATCCCGTGACAGATACGCAGTATTTT. Amino acids: CASNDPVTDTQYF.